Each of the 16 T cell receptor beta chains below was sequenced from the same sample in a study of read filtering for tumor transcriptome and immune sequencing. The library was built from about 400 ng RNA with molecular barcoded adaptors for alpha/delta and beta/gamma chains. TCRdb reprocessed the reads with MiXCR, giving one entry per CDR3 protein. Counted here are 130,000 or so distinct CDR3 sequences, roughly 13% occurring once; the ten biggest clones make up roughly 7.6%. Sample: a population of CD138-negative cells sorted from bone marrow. The receptors derive from a donor aged 40 or older with multiple myeloma.

This clonotype came up many times. This chain uses TRBV7-2 with TRBJ2-1; 13 bases agree with TRBD2. Germline V gives CDR1 SGHTA, CDR2 FQGNSA. CDR3 length equals 18 residues. The junction had 13 bases not matched to a gene; V was cut back by 7 bases and J by 4 bases. CDR3: CASIPGTSGITLYNEQFF. The CDR3 DNA is TGTGCCAGCATCCCCGGGACTAGCGGGATTACCCTATACAATGAGCAGTTCTTC. Variable domain in full (rest from reference TRBV7-2 and TRBJ2-1): GAGVSQSPSNKVTEKGKDVELRCDPISGHTALYWYRQSLGQGLEFLIYFQGNSAPDKSGLPSDRFSAERTGGSVSTLTIQRTQQEDSAVYLCASIPGTSGITLYNEQFFGPGTRLTVL.

This clonotype was seen many times. The rearrangement joins TRBV7-9 to TRBJ2-7; 9 bases align to TRBD1. The CDR3 extends over 15 amino acids. Looked up from germline, CDR1 is SEHNR and CDR2 is FQNEAQ (reference sequence). With 1 base clipped from V and 7 bases from J, the junction kept 8 bases outside the gene matches. CDR3 DNA sequence: TGTGCCAGCAGCTTAGAAGGACAGGGGTCGTCGGAGCAGTACTTC. This sequence encodes CASSLEGQGSSEQYF. The entire variable domain, with the rest obtained from reference TRBV7-9 and TRBJ2-7, is as follows: DTGVSQNPRHKITKRGQNVTFRCDPISEHNRLYWYRQTLGQGPEFLTYFQNEAQLEKSRLLSDRFSAERPKGSFSTLEIQRTEQGDSAMYLCASSLEGQGSSEQYFGPGTRLTVT.

The chain combines TRBV7-9 with TRBJ2-1; the D call may be TRBD1 or TRBD2 (5 bases each). V was cut by 8 bases and J by 13 bases, with 12 bases left in between. Germline assignment: CDR1 SEHNR and CDR2 FQNEAQ (reference sequence). CDR3 length: 10 residues. As DNA, the CDR3 is TGTGCCAGCGCTGAGGGGCCCCAGTTCTTC. This codes for CASAEGPQFF.

Many counts were recorded for this clonotype. This sequence joins TRBV24-1 and TRBJ2-1, with D perhaps matching TRBD2 (5 bases). V was cut by 3 bases and J by 0 bases, with 11 bases left in between. CDR1 and CDR2 (germline): KGHDR, SFDVKD. CDR3 length: 16 residues. The CDR3 sequence is CATSDRRASSYNEQFF. In nucleotides, the CDR3 is TGTGCCACCAGTGATAGGCGGGCGAGCTCCTACAATGAGCAGTTCTTC.

The chain combines TRBV10-3 with TRBJ2-5; 10 bases agree with TRBD1. After removal of 6 bases from V and 5 bases from J, the junction contained 6 bases not matched to a gene. Germline CDR1 and CDR2: ENHRY and SYGVKD. There are 14 residues in the CDR3. The CDR3 loop is CAIRTGGVGETQYF. The CDR3 DNA sequence: TGTGCCATCAGGACAGGGGGCGTTGGGGAGACCCAGTACTTC.

Concerning this clonotype itself: Given a much more abundant clone one base away, this may be a read error. The chain combines TRBV5-1 with TRBJ1-5; TRBD1 matches at 7 bases. The germline V gene has CDR1 SGHRS and CDR2 YFSETQ. The CDR3 is 14 amino acids. This chain's CDR3 is CASSFTGEGQTQHF. In DNA form, the CDR3 reads TGCGCCAGCAGCTTCACAGGGGAGGGTCAGACCCAGCATTTT.

This clonotype was seen only a few times. The V gene is TRBV11-2, the J gene TRBJ1-3; D is unresolved. Germline lookup yields CDR1 SGHAT and CDR2 FQNNGV. This CDR3 has 12 residues. Trimming took off 5 bases at V and 3 bases at J, with 5 bases between the two ends. The CDR3, as DNA: TGTGCCAGCAGCGCGGGTGGAAACACCATATATTTT. It codes for CASSAGGNTIYF. Based on the CDR3 plus reference TRBV11-2 and TRBJ1-3, the full variable domain is EAGVAQSPRYKIIEKRQSVAFWCNPISGHATLYWYQQILGQGPKLLIQFQNNGVVDDSQLPKDRFSAERLKGVDSTLKIQPAKLEDSAVYLCASSAGGNTIYFGEGSWLTVV.

This clonotype showed up many times. The CDR3 DNA reads TGTGCCAGCAACGGTTATAGCGGGAGTCGAGGCACCGGGGAGCTGTTTTTT. Residues: CASNGYSGSRGTGELFF. The chain joins TRBV5-4 to TRBJ2-2; 9 bases agree with TRBD2. After removal of 6 bases from V and 4 bases from J, the junction contained 13 bases not matched to a gene. The germline V gene encodes CDR1 SGHNT and CDR2 YYREEE (reference sequence). This CDR3 comprises 17 residues.

To note about this clonotype: A read error is likely, as this CDR3 ends without the conserved phenylalanine or tryptophan. V and J are TRBV7-6 and TRBJ2-3; D perhaps matches TRBD1 (6 bases). V was clipped by 1 base and J by 9 bases, with 11 bases between them. The CDR3 runs 13 residues. Germline V gives CDR1 SGHVS, CDR2 FNYEAQ. In DNA, the CDR3 is TGTGCCAGCAGCTTAGAGCGGCAGGGGACGCAGTATTCT. This encodes CASSLERQGTQYS.

This clonotype was picked up many times. One end of the junction is discordant with germline, which a read error may explain. The chain has TRBV5-6 and TRBJ2-1; 14 bases are a match to TRBD2. Germline values: CDR1 SGHDT, CDR2 YYEEEE. The CDR3 sequence is 19 residues long. The CDR3, as DNA: TGTGCCAGCAGCCCTCCGGGACTAGCGGGAGCGAGCTCCTGCAATGAGCAGTTCTTC. Its translation is CASSPPGLAGASSCNEQFF. The full variable domain, with the rest looked up from reference TRBV5-6 and TRBJ2-1, is DAGVTQSPTHLIKTRGQQVTLRCSPKSGHDTVSWYQQALGQGPQFIFQYYEEEERQRGNFPDRFSGHQFPNYSSELNVNALLLGDSALYLCASSPPGLAGASSCNEQFFGPGTRLTVL.

Remarks on this clonotype: The junction departs from germline at one end; a sequencing error may be responsible. The chain links TRBV6-1 to TRBJ2-7, with 11 positions matching TRBD2. CDR3 length: 14 amino acids. The V gene's germline CDR1 is MNHNS and CDR2 SASEGT. The CDR3 sequence is CASSGLAGGYERYF. The CDR3 region has the DNA TGTGCCAGCAGTGGTCTAGCGGGAGGCTACGAGCGGTACTTC.

This clonotype has a count of ten or more. The chain is built from TRBV12-3 or TRBV12-4 and TRBJ2-2; TRBD1 agrees at 9 bases. CDR3 length: 15 residues. The V gene end was trimmed by 4 bases and the J gene end by 4 bases; junction bases not matched to a gene: 4. CDR3: CASSSGTGPTGELFF. CDR3 bases: TGTGCCAGCAGTTCCGGGACAGGGCCCACCGGGGAGCTGTTTTTT.

Notes on this clonotype: A much more abundant neighbour one base away suggests this may be a read error. This rearrangement joins TRBV18 to TRBJ2-1, with D possibly matching TRBD2 (6 bases). The CDR3 is 13 residues long. The V gene's germline CDR1 is KGHSH and CDR2 LQKENI. Trimming pared 4 bases from V and 7 bases from J, leaving 11 bases between. Here the CDR3 reads CASSQGLGNEQFF. In nucleotides, the CDR3 is TGTGCCAGCTCACAGGGACTGGGGAATGAGCAGTTCTTC.

This clonotype was found a few times. DNA for the CDR3: TGCAGTGCTAGGACGGGACTAGCGGGTATTAGAGCCAAAAACATTCAGTACTTC. Translation gives CSARTGLAGIRAKNIQYF. V and J are TRBV20-1 and TRBJ2-4; 12 nucleotides agree with TRBD2. The CDR3 consists of 18 residues. Germline CDR1 DFQATT, CDR2 SNEGSKA (reference sequence). J lost 0 bases, V lost 3 bases, and 9 bases had no gene match.

There are many counts of this clonotype. This rearrangement joins TRBV20-1 to TRBJ2-3, with a possible D match to TRBD2 (6 bases). Trimming pared 4 bases from V and 5 bases from J, leaving 13 bases between. The CDR3 totals 13 residues. Germline lookup yields CDR1 DFQATT and CDR2 SNEGSKA (reference sequence). The CDR3 bases are TGCAGTGCTAACGGGAGAGCGGTAGATACGCAGTATTTT. It yields the protein CSANGRAVDTQYF.

This clonotype was seen many times. The chain is built from TRBV5-6 and TRBJ2-1; 8 bases agree with TRBD2. The CDR3 consists of 16 residues. Germline V gives CDR1 SGHDT, CDR2 YYEEEE. J lost 4 bases, V lost 3 bases, and 9 bases had no gene match. The CDR3 bases are TGTGCCAGCAGCTGGACTAGCCGGAGTTCTTACAATGAGCAGTTCTTC. Translation: CASSWTSRSSYNEQFF. The variable domain in full, completed from reference TRBV5-6 and TRBJ2-1, reads DAGVTQSPTHLIKTRGQQVTLRCSPKSGHDTVSWYQQALGQGPQFIFQYYEEEERQRGNFPDRFSGHQFPNYSSELNVNALLLGDSALYLCASSWTSRSSYNEQFFGPGTRLTVL.